This T cell receptor (beta chain) is from a study of blood T cell repertoires in COVID-19. The CDR3 consists of 17 residues. CDR1 and CDR2 (germline): KGHDR, SFDVKD. The V segment lost 7 bases and the J segment 3 bases; nucleotides outside the gene matches: 8. As processed by the authors: Reference gene primer amplification gave nucleated cell count estimates. Sequencing used immunoSEQ multiplex PCR; TCRdb keeps in-frame clones, though not all of them. The V and J calls and clone size were taken over from that table, and D and trimming were inferred from the DNA. Here the sample spans a few hundred thousand clones, roughly 90% being singletons.

Sequencing was done on a sample of peripheral blood. This clonotype originated in a woman younger than 45 with COVID-19, enrolled during active disease. This chain uses TRBV24-1 with TRBJ2-2; 12 positions match TRBD2. The CDR3 loop is CATRETSGSSDTGELFF. The CDR3 DNA is TGTGCCACCAGGGAGACTAGCGGGAGCTCTGACACCGGGGAGCTGTTTTTT.